These 16 T cell receptor beta chains came from one sample sequenced in a study of shared clonotypes between healthy human individuals. TCRdb's copy holds only in-frame clones and misses some; the assay was immunoSEQ multiplex PCR. The sample records 2 million to 2.5 million clones, approximately 93% being singletons. Sequenced material: naive CD4+ T cells from PBMCs. Subset indicated: CD45RA+ positively selected. These receptors were obtained from a man between 18 and 29 years old in good health. Some clones in this sample may be carry-over from other donors' samples.

The chain recombines TRBV5-1 with TRBJ2-5; D call uncertain. With 0 bases removed from V and 2 bases from J, the gap between germline ends came to 14 bases. From germline, CDR1 is SGHRS and CDR2 YFSETQ. The CDR3 runs to 16 residues. Written as DNA, the CDR3 is TGCGCCAGCAGCTTGGTCGTGCGGCGGTATCAAGAGACCCAGTACTTC. The encoded protein is CASSLVVRRYQETQYF.

The V call is TRBV4-3, the J call TRBJ2-3; 8 bases match TRBD2. The CDR3 is 18 amino acids. Germline CDR1 LGHNA, CDR2 YSLEER. The V gene end was trimmed by 0 bases and the J gene end by 3 bases; junction bases not matched to a gene: 11. CDR3 amino acids: CASSQEWVREGLTDTQYF. The CDR3 nucleotides read TGCGCCAGCAGCCAAGAATGGGTCCGGGAGGGCCTTACAGATACGCAGTATTTT.

The chain recombines TRBV5-6 with TRBJ1-2; 9 bases align to TRBD1. Germline V gene lookup returns CDR1 SGHDT and CDR2 YYEEEE. V lost 3 bases to trimming and J lost 8 bases; unmatched junction nucleotides: 8. The CDR3 totals 14 residues. The CDR3 DNA reads as TGTGCCAGCAGCTGGCGGACAGGGGTACAGGGCTACACCTTC. Translated, it gives CASSWRTGVQGYTF. The complete variable domain, with remaining parts taken from reference TRBV5-6 and TRBJ1-2, reads DAGVTQSPTHLIKTRGQQVTLRCSPKSGHDTVSWYQQALGQGPQFIFQYYEEEERQRGNFPDRFSGHQFPNYSSELNVNALLLGDSALYLCASSWRTGVQGYTFGSGTRLTVV.

The CDR3 DNA sequence: TGTGCCAGCAGCAAAGAGGTAGGGTTCCGAGAGACCCAGTACTTC. Protein sequence: CASSKEVGFRETQYF. The V and J genes are TRBV21-1 and TRBJ2-5. TRBV21-1 counts as a pseudogene. This CDR3 is 15 amino acids long.

The rearrangement links TRBV7-3 to TRBJ2-1; the D gene is possibly TRBD2 (5 bases). The CDR3 loop spans 18 amino acids. Trimming removed 3 bases from V and 0 bases from J, with 18 bases in between. CDR1 is SGHTA and CDR2 is FQGTGA in the germline V gene. The CDR3 region is CASSFGPRETSSYNEQFF. The CDR3 nucleotides are TGTGCCAGCAGCTTTGGTCCAAGGGAGACAAGCTCCTACAATGAGCAGTTCTTC.

The V and J genes are TRBV5-1 and TRBJ2-2; unclear D gene. CDR3 length: 12 residues. CDR1 SGHRS and CDR2 YFSETQ come from the germline V gene. Trimming removed 3 bases from V and 7 bases from J, with 7 bases in between. The CDR3 loop is CASSSPVGELFF. CDR3 coding DNA: TGCGCCAGCAGCTCGCCAGTCGGGGAGCTGTTTTTT.

This chain links TRBV18 with TRBJ2-7; possibly TRBD2 for D (6 bases). Trimming left V 5 bases short and J 2 bases short, with 10 bases between. The CDR3 contains 13 residues. CDR1 is KGHSH, CDR2 LQKENI, per germline. This CDR3 is CASSRLDPYEQYF. Here the CDR3 DNA reads TGTGCCAGCTCAAGACTAGACCCCTACGAGCAGTACTTC.

The rearrangement links TRBV12-5 to TRBJ2-1, with D maybe TRBD1 (9 bases). Germline-derived CDR1 and CDR2 are LGHNT and FRNRAP. Trimming took 5 bases from V and 8 from J, leaving 25 bases between them. There are 17 residues in the CDR3. The DNA for the CDR3 is TGTGCTAGTGGTCCCCCGGATGGGACAGGGCGGGGGGATGAGCAGTTCTTC. Amino acids: CASGPPDGTGRGDEQFF.

V gene TRBV18 combines with J gene TRBJ2-1, with 8 nucleotides matching TRBD2. The trim removed 4 bases at V and 4 bases at J, leaving 3 bases unmatched. Germline V lookup: CDR1 KGHSH, CDR2 LQKENI. CDR3 length equals 14 residues. Written as DNA, the CDR3 is TGTGCCAGCTCACTGGGCGGGGGGTACAATGAGCAGTTCTTC. This gives the protein CASSLGGGYNEQFF.

This rearrangement joins TRBV7-8 to TRBJ1-4; 7 bases fit TRBD1. The CDR3 has 15 amino acids. Looked up from germline, CDR1 is SGHVS and CDR2 is FQNEAQ. J was trimmed by 5 bases and V by 3 bases; bases with no gene match: 6. CDR3 in DNA: TGTGCCAGCAGCTTTAGGGACAGAACCAATGAAAAACTGTTTTTT. Translated, it gives CASSFRDRTNEKLFF.

This chain joins TRBV6-6 and TRBJ2-1, with D hard to call. The CDR3 is made up of 9 amino acids. Germline V CDR1 and CDR2: MNHNY, SVGAGI (reference sequence). Trimming left V 9 bases short and J 9 bases short, with 6 bases between. CDR3: CARKSEQFF. The CDR3 nucleotides are TGTGCCAGGAAAAGTGAGCAGTTCTTC.

This chain uses TRBV19 with TRBJ2-1; D call uncertain. Trimming stripped 2 bases from V and 10 bases from J, with 12 bases between. The CDR3 consists of 13 residues. The germline V gene has CDR1 LNHDA and CDR2 SQIVND (reference sequence). CDR3 nucleotide sequence: TGTGCCAGTAGTATATTACCGCGGATGGAGCAGTTCTTC. This sequence encodes CASSILPRMEQFF.

The chain uses TRBV27 and TRBJ2-1, with TRBD2 matching 12 bases. Germline V gives CDR1 MNHEY, CDR2 SMNVEV (reference sequence). J gave up 6 bases and V 8 bases, and 11 bases lay outside the gene matches. The CDR3 loop spans 16 amino acids. The chain's CDR3 is CASRTTRTSGINEQFF. As DNA, the CDR3 is TGTGCCAGCCGAACGACCCGGACTAGCGGGATCAATGAGCAGTTCTTC.

The chain couples TRBV23-1 to TRBJ1-5; TRBD1 is a possible D gene (5 bases). TRBV23-1 is placed among ORFs of uncertain function. The CDR3 sequence is 19 residues long. The germline V and J ends were trimmed by 2 bases and 0 bases, with 20 bases remaining between them. The CDR3 DNA reads as TGCGCCAGCAGTCAAACCCTCCCCTCGGGGGAGGATAGCAATCAGCCCCAGCATTTT. Protein: CASSQTLPSGEDSNQPQHF.

The chain couples TRBV2 to TRBJ1-5; D gene uncertain. Looked up from germline, CDR1 is SNHLY and CDR2 is FYNNEI. The CDR3 contains 14 residues. Trimming shortened V by 6 bases and J by 3 bases, and 12 bases separated the two germline ends. The CDR3 loop is CASSPISVNQPQHF. CDR3 in DNA: TGTGCCAGCAGCCCCATTTCAGTCAATCAGCCCCAGCATTTT.

This chain joins TRBV5-1 and TRBJ2-5; no reliable D call. Germline CDR1 and CDR2: SGHRS and YFSETQ. The V gene lost 2 bases and the J gene lost 3 bases, with 11 bases spanning the gap. This CDR3 is 14 amino acids long. This chain's CDR3 is CASSFTGSKETQYF. CDR3 bases: TGCGCCAGCAGCTTCACCGGGTCAAAAGAGACCCAGTACTTC.